This T cell receptor beta chain was recovered during a study of human T cells and chemical hapten exposure (dated by TCRdb to the early 2020s). As for the study more broadly: For sensitization, 2% DPC in acetone was applied to an approximately 2 cm by approximately 2 cm area of upper inner arm skin. Patch testing was performed on the upper back with Finn chambers containing 0.01% DPC, and the patch tests were scored after 6 days according to International Contact Dermatitis Research Group standards. Some 29 alopecia patients provided blood for TCR sequencing at one to four time points (pre-sensitization, 2, 6 and 24 weeks). Weekly therapeutic DPC doses were additionally applied to the scalp of patients throughout the approximately 25-week study period. Blood was sampled from patients pre-sensitization (week 0) and at 2, 6 and about 24 weeks after DPC sensitization. Alopecia areata with under or over 50% scalp involvement, alopecia totalis and alopecia universalis were represented in the patient cohort, which was mostly female. This study followed changes in the peripheral blood TCR repertoire in vivo during primary and secondary sensitization of alopecia patients to the hapten diphenylcyclopropenone (DPC). Libraries were pooled for sequencing, and variation in per-sample TCR yields was attributed mainly to small differences in library volumes within the pool. Broader findings and caveats from the paper: Compared with pre-sensitization or healthy control sets, expanded TCRs formed significantly more large CDR3 similarity clusters, which is consistent with antigen-driven responses. No change with DPC sensitization was found in the number of TCRs above 1 in 1000 frequency, and no evidence of global repertoire structure alterations was found. Because all patients had alopecia, a presumed autoimmune disease, the immune response of the patients might differ from that of healthy individuals. Patch test score correlated positively with the number of PT1 expanded TCRs, reaching significance at thresholds 8, 16 and 32 but not at 4. Repeated subsampling changed both the strength of the expansion versus patch-test correlation and the threshold at which that correlation became significant.

In light of the paper, this sample's time point label describes: pre-sensitization, week 0. Sample treatment or condition, as interpreted from the label and publication: therapeutic diphenylcyclopropenone sensitization with weekly scalp DPC. At each patch-test visit, blood was drawn before the patch test was applied. Patients were eligible if aged 18 to 70, diagnosed with alopecia and judged suitable for DPC therapy, and pregnant patients were excluded. Total RNA was extracted from unfractionated whole blood that had been collected in Tempus Blood RNA tubes. In its sample, this clonotype was seen many times. The specificity of this receptor is unknown. No base quality values were provided; no much bigger clone lies one nucleotide off. V was cut back by 0 bases and J by 7 bases, leaving a gap of 13 bases between them. CDR1 and CDR2 were assigned from the germline V gene as SGHAT and FQNNGV. The CDR3 starts with the cysteine, ends with the phenylalanine, and has 15 residues. Of the read, only the CDR3 DNA is kept; its 45 bases are in frame from base 1.

Library creation used RACE. The instrument given in TCRdb is NextSeq 500. During library preparation, unique molecular identifiers were attached to individual cDNA molecules so that TCRs could be counted quantitatively and reproducibly. Each blood RNA sample was used to sequence both TCR alpha and TCR beta chains. From the authors' description of their analysis: A median of about 100,000 TCRs per sample was observed, with a range of about 20,000 to 700,000. The Decombinator software suite was used to annotate the V, J and CDR3 of the TCR reads. For PS versus PT1 abundance plots, all samples were subsampled to the same number of TCRs (28,000). Expanded TCRs were defined as absent before sensitization and observed at least eight times at the 2-week time point. TCRdb cleaned the public reads at Q25 with fastp, built clones with MiXCR and kept in-frame beta chains. Every distinct CDR3 protein forms one entry, paired with its most common genes and DNA. TCRdb, not the authors, supplied the V and J calls. The sample profile shows around 300,000 distinct CDR3 sequences; 4.5% to 7% of them were found once. The ten largest clones represent 7% to 10% of the sample.

The V and J segments used are TRBV11-2 and TRBJ2-1; the D gene lacks a confident call. The TCR comes from a woman aged 18 to 35 with alopecia areata. Some clones in this sample may be carry-over from other donors' samples. The sequencing here drew on whole blood, taken in connection with sensitization to the hapten diphenylcyclopropenone (DPC). The DNA is as follows: TGTGCCAGCAGCTTAGATATCCCCCAACCAAATGAGCAGTTCTTC. Its coded protein is CASSLDIPQPNEQFF.